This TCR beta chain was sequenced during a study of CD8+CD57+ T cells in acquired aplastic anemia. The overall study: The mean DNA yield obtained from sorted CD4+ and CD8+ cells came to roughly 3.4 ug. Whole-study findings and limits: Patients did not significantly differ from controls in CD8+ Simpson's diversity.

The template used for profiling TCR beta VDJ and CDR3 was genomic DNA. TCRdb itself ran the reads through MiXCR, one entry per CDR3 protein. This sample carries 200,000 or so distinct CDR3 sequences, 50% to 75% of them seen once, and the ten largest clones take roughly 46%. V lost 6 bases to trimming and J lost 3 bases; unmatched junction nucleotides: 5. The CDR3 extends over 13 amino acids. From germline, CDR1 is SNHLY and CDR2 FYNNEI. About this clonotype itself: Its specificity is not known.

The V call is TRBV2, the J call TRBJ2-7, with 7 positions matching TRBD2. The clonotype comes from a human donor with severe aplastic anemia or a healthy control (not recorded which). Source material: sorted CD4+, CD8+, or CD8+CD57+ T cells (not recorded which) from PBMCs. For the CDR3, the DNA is TGTGCCAGCAGGTTAGGGACTAACTACGAGCAGTACTTC. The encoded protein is CASRLGTNYEQYF. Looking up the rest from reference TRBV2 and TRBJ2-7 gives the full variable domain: EPEVTQTPSHQVTQMGQEVILRCVPISNHLYFYWYRQILGQKVEFLVSFYNNEISEKSEIFDDQFSVERPDGSNFTLKIRSTKLEDSAMYFCASRLGTNYEQYFGPGTRLTVT.